The 18 T cell receptor beta chains reported below all come from one sample, sequenced in a study of blood T cell repertoires in COVID-19. Clones were read by immunoSEQ multiplex PCR, and TCRdb kept only the in-frame ones, dropping some. The sample includes about 55,000 clones, approximately 90% of them seen just once. The source material was peripheral blood. The source of these receptors is a man in his forties with COVID-19, enrolled during active disease.

The chain couples TRBV2 to TRBJ2-2; D remains unclear. Trimming removed 3 bases at V and 5 bases at J, with 10 bases between. Germline V gene sequence: CDR1 SNHLY, CDR2 FYNNEI. The CDR3 sequence is 14 residues long. Here the CDR3 reads CASSDPNSTGELFF. The CDR3 DNA sequence: TGTGCCAGCAGTGACCCCAACTCGACCGGGGAGCTGTTTTTT.

The chain carries TRBV5-1 and TRBJ2-7; 9 bases are shared with TRBD2. Germline CDR1 is SGHRS and CDR2 is YFSETQ. V lost 3 bases, J lost 2 bases, and 9 bases stayed unmatched. The CDR3 is made up of 16 amino acids. CDR3 coding DNA: TGCGCCAGCAGCTCGCCGCTCGCGGGGGGGGCCTACGAGCAGTACTTC. This gives the protein CASSSPLAGGAYEQYF.

The chain uses TRBV7-2 and TRBJ2-7, with 7 positions matching TRBD2. V trimming: 6 bases; J trimming: 4 bases; junction bases outside the gene matches: 12. Germline CDR1 is SGHTA and CDR2 is FQGNSA. This CDR3 spans 15 amino acids. The CDR3 region is CASREASGATYEQYF. The CDR3 nucleotides read TGTGCCAGCAGGGAGGCCAGCGGGGCAACATACGAGCAGTACTTC.

CDR3 amino acids: CASKSGGKHQPQHF. The CDR3 DNA is TGTGCCAGCAAATCGGGGGGGAAGCATCAGCCCCAGCATTTT. The gene calls are TRBV27 and TRBJ1-5; D perhaps matches TRBD1 (5 bases). CDR1 MNHEY and CDR2 SMNVEV come from the germline V gene (reference sequence). The CDR3 has 14 amino acids. The ends were cut back, 7 bases at V and 5 bases at J, with 15 bases in the middle.

This chain connects TRBV2 to TRBJ1-2; D is unclear. Trimming removed 2 bases at V and 6 bases at J, with 10 bases between. The CDR3 covers 13 residues. Germline V gene sequence: CDR1 SNHLY, CDR2 FYNNEI. The CDR3 loop is CASSEKPYNGYTF. CDR3 coding DNA: TGTGCCAGCAGTGAAAAACCCTATAATGGCTACACCTTC.

The chain carries TRBV7-9 and TRBJ2-5; D is uncertain. V was cut by 1 base and J by 3 bases, with 6 bases left in between. CDR3 length: 13 amino acids. Germline CDR1 SEHNR, CDR2 FQNEAQ (reference sequence). In nucleotides, the CDR3 is TGTGCCAGCAGCTTAGTTCCGGAAGAGACCCAGTACTTC. Encoded protein: CASSLVPEETQYF.

This clone was counted once. V gene TRBV3-1 (or the pseudogene TRBV3-2) combines with J gene TRBJ2-3, with TRBD2 as a possible D gene (5 bases). Germline V lookup: CDR1 LGHDT, CDR2 YNNKEL (reference sequence). CDR3 length: 14 residues. Trimming took 1 base from V and 0 from J, leaving 5 bases between them. CDR3 sequence (DNA): TGTGCCAGCAGCCAAGCTAGCAGCACAGATACGCAGTATTTT. This sequence encodes CASSQASSTDTQYF.

The V and J genes are TRBV7-3 and TRBJ2-6; 9 bases match TRBD2. The CDR3 extends over 19 amino acids. Per the germline V gene, CDR1 is SGHTA and CDR2 is FQGTGA. V trimming: 5 bases; J trimming: 1 base; junction bases outside the gene matches: 12. The CDR3 reads CASSPDCGGAGSGANVLTF. Written as DNA, the CDR3 is TGTGCCAGCAGCCCCGATTGCGGGGGGGCGGGTTCTGGGGCCAACGTCCTGACTTTC.

In this sample, this clone turned up once. The chain couples TRBV7-9 to TRBJ1-1; D remains unclear. Germline assignment: CDR1 SEHNR and CDR2 FQNEAQ (reference sequence). There are 12 residues in the CDR3. V was cut by 6 bases and J by 3 bases, with 8 bases left in between. Here the CDR3 reads CASRRRDTEAFF. CDR3 sequence (DNA): TGTGCCAGCAGGCGTAGAGACACTGAAGCTTTCTTT.

This sequence joins TRBV5-1 and TRBJ2-7; TRBD1 agrees at 9 bases. Looked up from germline, CDR1 is SGHRS and CDR2 is YFSETQ. The CDR3 has 16 residues. V was clipped by 0 bases and J by 5 bases; unmatched bases: 9. The DNA for the CDR3 is TGCGCCAGCAGCTTGGCGGGGACAGGGTTGGGCCACGAGCAGTACTTC. Its protein is CASSLAGTGLGHEQYF. Full variable domain (remainder filled in from reference TRBV5-1 and TRBJ2-7): KAGVTQTPRYLIKTRGQQVTLSCSPISGHRSVSWYQQTPGQGLQFLFEYFSETQRNKGNFPGRFSGRQFSNSRSEMNVSTLELGDSALYLCASSLAGTGLGHEQYFGPGTRLTVT.

V is TRBV27 and J is TRBJ1-4, with a possible D match to TRBD1 (6 bases). Germline CDR1 MNHEY, CDR2 SMNVEV (reference sequence). This CDR3 spans 13 amino acids. The V gene lost 6 bases and the J gene lost 14 bases, with 19 bases spanning the gap. The CDR3 loop is CASSLTGGKGLFF. Written as DNA, the CDR3 is TGTGCCAGCAGCCTGACAGGCGGCAAGGGGCTGTTTTTT.

The chain links TRBV28 to TRBJ1-3, with a tentative D call TRBD1 (6 bases). The CDR3 is 15 residues long. The V gene's germline CDR1 is MDHEN and CDR2 SYDVKM. V shed 2 bases and J shed 0 bases, with 8 bases lying between them. CDR3 region: CASSLQGFSGNTIYF. Written as DNA, the CDR3 is TGTGCCAGCAGTTTACAGGGGTTCTCTGGAAACACCATATATTTT. Looking up the rest from reference TRBV28 and TRBJ1-3 gives the full variable domain: DVKVTQSSRYLVKRTGEKVFLECVQDMDHENMFWYRQDPGLGLRLIYFSYDVKMKEKGDIPEGYSVSREKKERFSLILESASTNQTSMYLCASSLQGFSGNTIYFGEGSWLTVV.

V is TRBV12-3 or TRBV12-4 and J is TRBJ2-3; D gene unclear. This CDR3 contains 13 residues. The V and J ends lost 6 bases and 6 bases respectively, with 13 bases between them. As DNA, the CDR3 is TGTGCCAGCAGGCCAGCCCTAGAGGATACGCAGTATTTT. This gives the protein CASRPALEDTQYF.

The genes are TRBV3-1 (or the pseudogene TRBV3-2) and TRBJ2-7, with 11 bases identical to TRBD2. The V gene's germline CDR1 is LGHDT and CDR2 YNNKEL (reference sequence). Unmatched junction bases numbered 4, after V lost 4 bases and J lost 2 bases. The CDR3 spans 15 residues. Written as DNA, the CDR3 is TGTGCCAGCAGCCTCTCGACTAGCGGGGCCTACGAGCAGTACTTC. Amino acid sequence: CASSLSTSGAYEQYF.

This rearrangement joins TRBV7-9 to TRBJ1-2; 10 bases fit TRBD1. The CDR3 is 16 residues long. V was pared by 1 base and J by 5 bases, with 7 bases of the junction left unmatched. Looked up from germline, CDR1 is SEHNR and CDR2 is FQNEAQ (reference sequence). CDR3 sequence: CASSLGSGTGVYGYTF. For the CDR3, the DNA is TGTGCCAGCAGCTTAGGGTCCGGGACAGGGGTATATGGCTACACCTTC.

The chain joins TRBV5-1 to TRBJ1-6; TRBD1 matches 9 bases. V trimming: 7 bases; J trimming: 7 bases; junction bases outside the gene matches: 6. From germline, CDR1 is SGHRS and CDR2 YFSETQ. There are 14 residues in the CDR3. The CDR3 nucleotides are TGCGCCAGCTGGACAGGGGTAGGCAATTCACCCCTCCACTTT. It yields the protein CASWTGVGNSPLHF.

The chain employs TRBV5-1 and TRBJ2-7; D might be TRBD1 (6 bases). The CDR3 has 14 residues. Trimming removed 4 bases at V and 3 bases at J, with 14 bases between. The germline CDR1 and CDR2 sequences are SGHRS and YFSETQ. The CDR3 loop is CASSDHLQGYEQYF. The CDR3 DNA follows: TGCGCCAGCAGCGACCACCTACAGGGCTACGAGCAGTACTTC.

The rearrangement uses TRBV19 and TRBJ1-2; a weak D match, TRBD1 (6 bases). Germline CDR1 is LNHDA and CDR2 is SQIVND (reference sequence). The germline V and J ends were trimmed by 6 bases and 6 bases, with 17 bases remaining between them. CDR3 size: 14 residues. The CDR3, as DNA: TGTGCCAGTAGAGAAGCGGGGGCGTGGGATGGCTACACCTTC. Translation gives CASREAGAWDGYTF.